The 23 T cell receptor beta chains in this list originate from one sample, sequenced in a study of cytomegalovirus exposure and HLA in healthy donors. Primers for the PCR totalled 60 Vbeta and 13 Jbeta. Repertoires were generated with immunoSEQ multiplex PCR, while TCRdb's copy carries only in-frame clones and drops some. This table has 110,000 or so clones, approximately 80% appearing once. The sequenced sample was PBMCs. The receptor set was obtained from a woman between 18 and 29 years old in good health and CMV-seronegative.

The chain recombines TRBV4-1 with TRBJ1-4; D not resolved. This CDR3 has 14 amino acids. The germline V and J ends were trimmed by 1 base and 3 bases, with 6 bases remaining between them. CDR1 MGHRA and CDR2 YSYEKL come from the germline V gene. The CDR3, as DNA: TGCGCCAGCAGCCAAGGGCTCGCTAATGAAAAACTGTTTTTT. The encoded protein is CASSQGLANEKLFF.

This chain uses TRBV6-5 with TRBJ1-2; TRBD1 is a possible D gene (6 bases). The CDR3 consists of 15 residues. V was cut by 2 bases and J by 5 bases, with 15 bases left in between. Germline loops: CDR1 MNHEY, CDR2 SVGAGI. CDR3 coding DNA: TGTGCCAGCAGTTACAGGGGCAGGGGCTCTTATGGCTACACCTTC. This gives the protein CASSYRGRGSYGYTF.

This clone occurred once. The rearrangement uses TRBV28 and TRBJ2-7; D may be TRBD1 (6 bases). Germline CDR1 and CDR2: MDHEN and SYDVKM. V lost 4 bases, J lost 10 bases, and 14 bases lay in between. This CDR3 spans 12 amino acids. CDR3 protein: CASSSDSMRQYF. The CDR3 coding sequence is TGTGCCAGCAGTTCGGACAGTATGAGACAGTACTTC.

The chain combines TRBV6-5 with TRBJ1-5; possibly TRBD1 for D (5 bases). The CDR3 consists of 15 residues. Germline CDR1 MNHEY, CDR2 SVGAGI. The V end was cut by 2 bases, the J end by 7 bases, with 15 bases between. CDR3 loop: CASSYGTARGQPQHF. The CDR3 DNA reads as TGTGCCAGCAGTTACGGGACGGCCCGGGGGCAGCCCCAGCATTTT.

The sample holds a few counts of this clone. J is TRBJ1-1 and V is TRBV11-3, with D possibly TRBD1 on 6 matching bases. The CDR3 consists of 13 residues. Germline V gene sequence: CDR1 SGHNT, CDR2 YENEEA. With 4 bases removed from V and 5 bases from J, the gap between germline ends came to 11 bases. CDR3 in amino acids: CASSWTRGTEAFF. The CDR3 DNA sequence: TGTGCCAGCAGCTGGACGAGGGGGACTGAAGCTTTCTTT.

V usage is TRBV18 and J usage is TRBJ1-2; 7 nucleotides line up with TRBD1. The CDR3 covers 18 residues. CDR1 is KGHSH and CDR2 is LQKENI in the germline V gene. V shed 3 bases, J shed 2 bases, and the junction held 15 bases outside the gene matches. The CDR3 spells CASSPRITQGGSNYGYTF. CDR3 in DNA: TGTGCCAGCTCACCCAGGATTACGCAGGGGGGATCCAACTATGGCTACACCTTC.

This clone showed up just once. V usage is TRBV28 and J usage is TRBJ2-2; TRBD1 aligns across 11 bases. The CDR3 has 19 residues. The ends lost 3 bases at V and 2 bases at J; junction bases unmatched: 11. Germline lookup yields CDR1 MDHEN and CDR2 SYDVKM. The CDR3 here is CASSFPPWGQGVNTGELFF. As DNA, the CDR3 is TGTGCCAGCAGTTTCCCCCCCTGGGGACAGGGGGTTAACACCGGGGAGCTGTTTTTT.

In its sample, this clone was seen once. The CDR3 nucleotides are TGCAGCGTTGAGGTTCAGGATGGTGAAAAACTGTTTTTT. Its translation is CSVEVQDGEKLFF. The chain carries TRBV29-1 and TRBJ1-4; no clear D. Between the trimmed V and J ends, which lost 3 bases and 7 bases, there was a span of 12 bases. CDR1 is SQVTM and CDR2 is ANQGSEA in the germline V gene. This CDR3 has 13 amino acids. Drawing the rest from reference TRBV29-1 and TRBJ1-4, the complete variable domain is SAVISQKPSRDICQRGTSLTIQCQVDSQVTMMFWYRQQPGQSLTLIATANQGSEATYESGFVIDKFPISRPNLTFSTLTVSNMSPEDSSIYLCSVEVQDGEKLFFGSGTQLSVL.

The chain joins TRBV5-5 to TRBJ1-2; D is uncertain. Germline lookup yields CDR1 SGHKS and CDR2 YYEKEE (reference sequence). V dropped 2 bases and J dropped 8 bases, with 13 bases sitting between them. The CDR3 contains 13 residues. CDR3 bases: TGTGCCAGCAGCTTCACAGCTACTGAAGGCTACACCTTC. Translated: CASSFTATEGYTF. Complete variable domain (other parts from reference TRBV5-5 and TRBJ1-2): DAGVTQSPTHLIKTRGQQVTLRCSPISGHKSVSWYQQVLGQGPQFIFQYYEKEERGRGNFPDRFSARQFPNYSSELNVNALLLGDSALYLCASSFTATEGYTFGSGTRLTVV.

The J gene is TRBJ2-4, the V gene TRBV7-9, with D perhaps matching TRBD1 (6 bases). The length of the CDR3 is 14 residues. V was clipped by 3 bases and J by 7 bases, with 13 bases between them. Germline V gene data show CDR1 as SEHNR and CDR2 as FQNEAQ (reference sequence). The CDR3 bases are TGTGCCAGCAGCTTGGTTGCCCAGGGGAACATTCAGTACTTC. Protein product: CASSLVAQGNIQYF. The whole variable domain, filled in from reference TRBV7-9 and TRBJ2-4, reads DTGVSQNPRHKITKRGQNVTFRCDPISEHNRLYWYRQTLGQGPEFLTYFQNEAQLEKSRLLSDRFSAERPKGSFSTLEIQRTEQGDSAMYLCASSLVAQGNIQYFGAGTRLSVL.

The V and J genes are TRBV6-6 and TRBJ1-2; TRBD1 aligns across 7 bases. The CDR3 totals 13 residues. J was trimmed by 8 bases and V by 8 bases; bases with no gene match: 11. The germline V gene has CDR1 MNHNY and CDR2 SVGAGI (reference sequence). CDR3: CASRLGTDVGYTF. CDR3 sequence (DNA): TGTGCCAGCCGCTTAGGGACAGATGTAGGCTACACCTTC.

The chain uses TRBV28 and TRBJ1-1; D possibly corresponds to TRBD1 (5 bases). The germline CDR1 and CDR2 sequences are MDHEN and SYDVKM. The CDR3 is made up of 15 amino acids. The germline V and J ends were trimmed by 8 bases and 2 bases, with 18 bases remaining between them. The CDR3 loop reads CASSPMGQGNTEAFF. The CDR3 region has the DNA TGTGCCAGCTCCCCAATGGGGCAGGGTAACACTGAAGCTTTCTTT.

This clone was seen only a few times. The chain recombines TRBV10-3 with TRBJ1-1; the D gene is possibly TRBD1 (6 bases). The CDR3 consists of 13 residues. Germline V gene lookup returns CDR1 ENHRY and CDR2 SYGVKD. V was shortened by 0 bases and J by 11 bases, with 13 bases between the two germline ends. The CDR3 spells CAISESQGRRAFF. Here the CDR3 DNA reads TGTGCCATCAGTGAGTCGCAGGGGCGCAGGGCTTTCTTT.

The DNA of the CDR3 is TGCAGCGTTGAAGCGGGATTACTCACAGATACGCAGTATTTT. Protein sequence: CSVEAGLLTDTQYF. The J gene is TRBJ2-3, the V gene TRBV29-1; D perhaps matches TRBD2 (5 bases). Germline loops: CDR1 SQVTM, CDR2 ANQGSEA. The CDR3 extends over 14 amino acids. The germline V and J ends were trimmed by 1 base and 2 bases, with 10 bases remaining between them.

CDR3 DNA sequence: TGTGCCAGCAGTGGCGGGGGGGGAGGTCTGAAACTGTTTTTT. Translated: CASSGGGGGLKLFF. The chain carries TRBV2 and TRBJ1-4, with D tentatively TRBD1 (5 bases). The germline V and J ends were trimmed by 4 bases and 11 bases, with 17 bases remaining between them. The germline V gene encodes CDR1 SNHLY and CDR2 FYNNEI. The length of the CDR3 is 14 residues.

The CDR3 bases are TGTGCCAGCAGTAAACAGGGAGGGTCTAATGAAAAACTGTTTTTT. Translation: CASSKQGGSNEKLFF. The J gene is TRBJ1-4, the V gene TRBV28; possibly TRBD1 for D (6 bases). CDR1 and CDR2 (germline): MDHEN, SYDVKM. Trimming left V 5 bases short and J 3 bases short, with 13 bases between. This CDR3 is built from 15 residues.

The chain has TRBV11-3 and TRBJ1-1; D remains ambiguous. From germline, CDR1 is SGHNT and CDR2 YENEEA. The CDR3 is made up of 15 amino acids. V was trimmed by 5 bases and J by 4 bases, leaving 17 bases between them. CDR3 sequence reads: CASSHRRVLTTEAFF. In DNA, the CDR3 is TGTGCCAGCAGCCATAGGAGGGTGCTGACCACTGAAGCTTTCTTT.

The V and J genes are TRBV4-3 and TRBJ2-3, with TRBD2 matching over 7 bases. V lost 4 bases to trimming and J lost 11 bases; unmatched junction nucleotides: 9. The CDR3 sequence is 13 residues long. Germline loops: CDR1 LGHNA, CDR2 YSLEER. As DNA, the CDR3 is TGCGCCAGCAGCCCATGGGGCGGGGGAATGCAGTATTTT. It encodes CASSPWGGGMQYF.

The chain carries TRBV27 and TRBJ1-3; TRBD1 agrees at 7 bases. The CDR3 totals 15 residues. With V trimmed by 5 bases and J by 8 bases, 12 bases remained unmatched. Germline loops: CDR1 MNHEY, CDR2 SMNVEV (reference sequence). CDR3 loop: CASSPRQGLGDTIYF. Written as DNA, the CDR3 is TGTGCCAGCAGTCCCCGACAGGGCCTGGGGGACACCATATATTTT.

This clone is a singleton in its sample. The chain couples TRBV7-9 to TRBJ1-1, with unresolved D. The V end lost 5 bases, the J end lost 5 bases, and 6 bases lay between the germline ends. The length of the CDR3 is 11 residues. The germline V gene has CDR1 SEHNR and CDR2 FQNEAQ (reference sequence). The CDR3 loop reads CASSEGTEAFF. For the CDR3, the DNA is TGTGCCAGCAGCGAGGGAACTGAAGCTTTCTTT.

In its sample, this clone was seen once. This sample also contains other DNA sequences that code for the same CDR3. The chain is built from TRBV19 and TRBJ1-1, with a tentative D call TRBD1 (5 bases). The V gene's germline CDR1 is LNHDA and CDR2 SQIVND (reference sequence). CDR3 size: 13 residues. V was pared by 6 bases and J by 1 base, with 9 bases between. CDR3: CASSTTGNTEAFF. CDR3 nucleotides: TGTGCCAGTAGCACTACAGGGAACACTGAAGCTTTCTTT.

V gene TRBV5-1 combines with J gene TRBJ1-2; 7 positions agree with TRBD1. The CDR3 is made up of 15 amino acids. V shed 1 base, J shed 4 bases, and the junction held 7 bases outside the gene matches. Germline-derived CDR1 and CDR2 are SGHRS and YFSETQ. CDR3 coding DNA: TGCGCCAGCAGCTTGAGTACGGGACAGAGCTATGGCTACACCTTC. Translation gives CASSLSTGQSYGYTF. The variable domain in full, completed from reference TRBV5-1 and TRBJ1-2, reads KAGVTQTPRYLIKTRGQQVTLSCSPISGHRSVSWYQQTPGQGLQFLFEYFSETQRNKGNFPGRFSGRQFSNSRSEMNVSTLELGDSALYLCASSLSTGQSYGYTFGSGTRLTVV.

The chain uses TRBV11-2 and TRBJ2-1, with unresolved D. Per the germline V gene, CDR1 is SGHAT and CDR2 is FQNNGV. CDR3 length: 13 residues. The V and J ends lost 4 bases and 6 bases respectively, with 10 bases between them. Here the CDR3 reads CASSSDWANEQFF. DNA of the CDR3: TGTGCCAGCAGCTCAGACTGGGCCAATGAGCAGTTCTTC.